These 16 T cell receptor beta chains were sequenced from one sample in a study of post-analysis software for immune sequencing data. The antigens of these receptors remain unknown. Unique molecular identifiers were built into the TCR beta cDNA libraries. Via MiXCR, TCRdb re-called the PCR reads, giving one row per CDR3 protein. The sample holds 380,000 or so distinct CDR3 sequences; around 33% are singletons and the top ten take about an eighth. Study observations and caveats: TRBV5-6, TRBV5-1 and TRBV20-1 were among 4 or 5 TRBV segments more frequent in patients than controls.

The sample comprised blood. These receptor sequences come from a girl aged 10 to 17 with multiple sclerosis.

This clonotype was seen a handful of times. The chain is built from TRBV27 and TRBJ2-1; D is possibly TRBD2 (5 bases). V gave up 5 bases and J gave up 6 bases, with 11 bases separating them. Germline V gene data show CDR1 as MNHEY and CDR2 as SMNVEV (reference sequence). The CDR3 is made up of 13 amino acids. The CDR3 loop reads CASSRTSPNEQFF. CDR3 bases: TGTGCCAGCAGTCGCACTAGTCCCAATGAGCAGTTCTTC.

The chain combines TRBV6-6 with TRBJ2-3; the D gene is possibly TRBD1 (5 bases). Germline-derived CDR1 and CDR2 are MNHNY and SVGAGI (reference sequence). The CDR3 totals 13 residues. V shed 7 bases and J shed 1 base, with 9 bases lying between them. In nucleotides, the CDR3 is TGTGCCAGCACAGGGTCTGGCACAGATACGCAGTATTTT. Amino acid sequence: CASTGSGTDTQYF.

Remarks on this clonotype: Germline and junction disagree at one end, which may indicate a read error. The gene calls are TRBV7-7 and TRBJ1-2, with D possibly TRBD1 on 5 matching bases. The length of the CDR3 is 18 residues. The germline V gene has CDR1 SSHAT and CDR2 FNYEAQ (reference sequence). The CDR3 DNA reads TGTGCTAGCAGCTTAGGAACCGCGCAGGGCCACGCAACGTGTGGCTACACCTTC. It specifies CASSLGTAQGHATCGYTF. Filled out from reference TRBV7-7 and TRBJ1-2, the complete variable domain reads GAGVSQSPRYKVTKRGQDVTLRCDPISSHATLYWYQQALGQGPEFLTYFNYEAQPDKSGLPSDRFSAERPEGSISTLTIQRTEQRDSAMYRCASSLGTAQGHATCGYTFGSGTRLTVV.

CDR3 DNA: TGCGCCAGCAGCCAAGGAGATCCCTTTAGCGGAACCTACGAGCAGTACTTC. Protein sequence: CASSQGDPFSGTYEQYF. The rearrangement uses TRBV4-1 and TRBJ2-5; tentative D call: TRBD2 (6 bases). The last part of the DNA fits TRBJ2-7 better; the J call may be wrong. From germline, CDR1 is MGHRA and CDR2 YSYEKL. This CDR3 contains 17 residues.

V gene TRBV3-1 combines with J gene TRBJ2-1; D is ambiguous. In germline, CDR1 is LGHDT, CDR2 YNNKEL (reference sequence). The CDR3 spans 18 residues. V lost 1 base to trimming and J lost 0 bases, with 16 bases between them. CDR3 DNA sequence: TGTGCCAGCAGCCAAGGAGACTTCCCTCTAAGCTCCTACAATGAGCAGTTCTTC. Encoded protein: CASSQGDFPLSSYNEQFF.

The chain recombines TRBV18 with TRBJ2-7, with D perhaps matching TRBD2 (7 bases). CDR1 and CDR2 from the germline V gene are KGHSH and LQKENI. Between the trimmed V and J ends, which lost 5 bases and 7 bases, there was a span of 18 bases. The CDR3 covers 14 residues. The CDR3 bases are TGTGCCAGCTCAGCGAGTGCGGGGGCGGAAGAGCAGTACTTC. Translation: CASSASAGAEEQYF.

The chain uses TRBV6-1 and TRBJ2-1, with 11 bases fitting TRBD2. Germline-derived CDR1 and CDR2 are MNHNS and SASEGT. Trimming cost V 9 bases and J 6 bases; bases outside gene matches: 7. This CDR3 contains 14 residues. CDR3 amino acids: CASELAGAFNEQFF. CDR3 DNA sequence: TGTGCCAGTGAACTAGCGGGGGCTTTCAATGAGCAGTTCTTC.

The J gene is TRBJ2-7, the V gene TRBV12-3 or TRBV12-4, with a weak D call TRBD1 (5 bases). The V end lost 4 bases, the J end lost 6 bases, and 13 bases lay between the germline ends. This CDR3 spans 13 amino acids. The CDR3 DNA reads TGTGCCAGCAGTTCCGGACAAGGGATCGAGCAGTACGTC. It codes for CASSSGQGIEQYV.

The rearrangement joins TRBV12-3 or TRBV12-4 to TRBJ1-2; 10 nucleotides line up with TRBD1. The CDR3 extends over 16 amino acids. V trimming: 6 bases; J trimming: 8 bases; junction bases outside the gene matches: 15. The CDR3 nucleotides read TGTGCCAGCAGCCCTACCTCGACAGGGGGCTATCGAGGCTACACCTTC. Its translation: CASSPTSTGGYRGYTF.

The chain employs TRBV5-5 and TRBJ2-1; no definite D call. The V end lost 0 bases, the J end lost 9 bases, and 7 bases lay between the germline ends. CDR1 is SGHKS and CDR2 is YYEKEE in the germline V gene (reference sequence). The CDR3 has 12 residues. CDR3 loop: CASSLGGTEQFF. The CDR3, as DNA: TGTGCCAGCAGCTTGGGGGGAACTGAGCAGTTCTTC. The full variable domain, in which reference TRBV5-5 and TRBJ2-1 provide the parts outside the CDR3, is DAGVTQSPTHLIKTRGQQVTLRCSPISGHKSVSWYQQVLGQGPQFIFQYYEKEERGRGNFPDRFSARQFPNYSSELNVNALLLGDSALYLCASSLGGTEQFFGPGTRLTVL.

The CDR3 nucleotides are TGTGCCAGCAGTTCCCTTGGTGGTGCTGGGTATGGCTACACCTTC. This codes for CASSSLGGAGYGYTF. V and J are TRBV6-6 and TRBJ1-2; D is unclear. The CDR3 covers 15 residues. Germline assignment: CDR1 MNHNY and CDR2 SVGAGI (reference sequence). Trimming cost V 4 bases and J 5 bases, with 17 bases left between them.

In its sample, this clonotype was seen a few times. The chain links TRBV29-1 to TRBJ2-5, with D perhaps assigned TRBD1 or TRBD2 (6 bases each). The CDR3 covers 13 residues. Trimming took 6 bases from V and 5 from J, leaving 16 bases between them. Germline loops: CDR1 SQVTM, CDR2 ANQGSEA. The CDR3 spells CSVRGAGGETQYF. The CDR3 coding sequence is TGCAGCGTGAGGGGGGCCGGCGGGGAGACCCAGTACTTC.

This clonotype was picked up one time. V gene TRBV10-3 combines with J gene TRBJ1-5; no clear D. The CDR3 contains 14 residues. Trimming took 2 bases from V and 7 from J, leaving 12 bases between them. CDR1 ENHRY and CDR2 SYGVKD come from the germline V gene. The DNA of the CDR3 is TGTGCCATCAGTGAGGTGGGGAACGGCCAGCCCCAGCATTTT. As protein: CAISEVGNGQPQHF.

V gene TRBV25-1 combines with J gene TRBJ1-2; weak D call: TRBD1 (6 bases). Trimming removed 2 bases from V and 2 bases from J, with 12 bases in between. Germline V gene data show CDR1 as MGHDK and CDR2 as SYGVNS. CDR3 length equals 15 residues. The CDR3 nucleotides are TGTGCCAGCAGTGAACCCGGACAGCTGAACTATGGCTACACCTTC. Translation: CASSEPGQLNYGYTF.

The chain recombines TRBV7-6 with TRBJ1-4; D perhaps matches TRBD1 (5 bases). This CDR3 has 14 residues. Germline V CDR1 and CDR2: SGHVS, FNYEAQ. Trimming shortened V by 8 bases and J by 3 bases, and 13 bases separated the two germline ends. The CDR3 nucleotides read TGTGCCAGCTCAGGAGAGGGGCCTAATGAAAAACTGTTTTTT. Translation: CASSGEGPNEKLFF.

This clonotype was counted between two and nine times. The chain carries TRBV29-1 and TRBJ1-1; TRBD1 might be the D (5 bases). Germline CDR1 is SQVTM and CDR2 is ANQGSEA. The CDR3 covers 13 residues. The V and J ends lost 6 bases and 4 bases respectively, with 15 bases between them. CDR3 sequence reads: CSVRARVGTEAFF. CDR3 in DNA: TGCAGCGTGCGGGCCAGGGTGGGCACTGAAGCTTTCTTT.